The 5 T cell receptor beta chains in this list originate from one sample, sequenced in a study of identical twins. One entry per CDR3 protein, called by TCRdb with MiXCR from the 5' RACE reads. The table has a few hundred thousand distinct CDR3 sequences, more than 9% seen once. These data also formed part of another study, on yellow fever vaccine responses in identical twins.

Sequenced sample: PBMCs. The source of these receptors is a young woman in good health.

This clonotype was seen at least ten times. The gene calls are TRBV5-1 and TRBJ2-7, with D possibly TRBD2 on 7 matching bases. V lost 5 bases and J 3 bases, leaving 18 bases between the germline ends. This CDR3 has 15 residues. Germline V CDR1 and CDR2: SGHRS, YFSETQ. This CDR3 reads CASRMRAGAGYEQYF. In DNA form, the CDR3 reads TGCGCCAGCAGGATGCGGGCGGGGGCAGGCTACGAGCAGTACTTC.

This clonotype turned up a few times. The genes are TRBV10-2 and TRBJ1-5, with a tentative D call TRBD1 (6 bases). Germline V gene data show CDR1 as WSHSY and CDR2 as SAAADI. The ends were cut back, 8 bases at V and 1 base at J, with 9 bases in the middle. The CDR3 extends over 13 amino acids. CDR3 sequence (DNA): TGCGCCAGCTCAGACAGGAGCAATCAGCCCCAGCATTTT. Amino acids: CASSDRSNQPQHF.

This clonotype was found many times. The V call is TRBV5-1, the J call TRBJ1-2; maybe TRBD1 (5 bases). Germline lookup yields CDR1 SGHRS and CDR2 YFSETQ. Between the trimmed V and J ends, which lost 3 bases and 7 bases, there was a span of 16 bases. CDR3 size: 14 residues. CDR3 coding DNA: TGCGCCAGCAGCTCCGGGGGTACAGGAGGTGGCTACACCTTC. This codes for CASSSGGTGGGYTF.

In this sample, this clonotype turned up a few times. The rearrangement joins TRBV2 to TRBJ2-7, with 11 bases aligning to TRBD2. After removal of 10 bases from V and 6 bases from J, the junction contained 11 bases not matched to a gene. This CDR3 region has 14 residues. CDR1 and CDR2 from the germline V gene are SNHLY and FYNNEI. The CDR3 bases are TGTGCCACCTCTCGACTAGCGGGGTTGGGCGAGCAGTACTTC. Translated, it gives CATSRLAGLGEQYF. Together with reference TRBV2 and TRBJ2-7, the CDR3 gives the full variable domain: EPEVTQTPSHQVTQMGQEVILRCVPISNHLYFYWYRQILGQKVEFLVSFYNNEISEKSEIFDDQFSVERPDGSNFTLKIRSTKLEDSAMYFCATSRLAGLGEQYFGPGTRLTVT.

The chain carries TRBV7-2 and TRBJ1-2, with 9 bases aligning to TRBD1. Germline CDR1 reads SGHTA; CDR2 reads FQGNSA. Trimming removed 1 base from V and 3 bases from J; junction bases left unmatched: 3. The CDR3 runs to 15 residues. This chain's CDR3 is CASSLGDRVDYGYTF. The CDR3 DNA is TGTGCCAGCAGCTTAGGGGACAGGGTGGACTATGGCTACACCTTC.